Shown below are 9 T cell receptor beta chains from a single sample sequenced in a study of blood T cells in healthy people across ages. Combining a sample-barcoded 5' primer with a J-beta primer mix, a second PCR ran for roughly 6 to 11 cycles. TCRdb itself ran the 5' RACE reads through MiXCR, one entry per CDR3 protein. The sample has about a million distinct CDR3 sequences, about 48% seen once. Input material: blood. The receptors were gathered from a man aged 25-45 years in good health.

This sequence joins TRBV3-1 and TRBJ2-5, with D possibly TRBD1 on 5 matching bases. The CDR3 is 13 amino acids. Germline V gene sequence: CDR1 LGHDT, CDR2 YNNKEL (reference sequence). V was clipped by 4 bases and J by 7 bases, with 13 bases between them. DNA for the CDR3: TGTGCCAGCAGCCTGCCAGGGTTTGCGACCCAGTACTTC. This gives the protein CASSLPGFATQYF.

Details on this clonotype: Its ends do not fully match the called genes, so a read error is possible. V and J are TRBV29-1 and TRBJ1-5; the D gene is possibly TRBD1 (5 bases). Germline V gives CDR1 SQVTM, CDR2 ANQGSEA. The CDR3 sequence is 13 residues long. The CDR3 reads CSVILPGFQAQHF. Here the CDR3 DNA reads TGCAGCGTTATACTTCCAGGGTTTCAGGCCCAGCATTTT.

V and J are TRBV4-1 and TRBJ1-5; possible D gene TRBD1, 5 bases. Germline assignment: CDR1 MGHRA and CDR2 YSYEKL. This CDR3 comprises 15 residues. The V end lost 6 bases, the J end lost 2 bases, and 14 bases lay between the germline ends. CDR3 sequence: CASSRFGGGNQPQHF. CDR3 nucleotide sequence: TGCGCCAGCAGTCGATTCGGGGGAGGCAATCAGCCCCAGCATTTT.

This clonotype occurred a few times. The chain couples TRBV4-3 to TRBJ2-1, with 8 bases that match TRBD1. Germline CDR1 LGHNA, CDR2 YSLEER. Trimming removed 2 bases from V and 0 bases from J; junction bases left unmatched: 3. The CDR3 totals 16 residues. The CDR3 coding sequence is TGCGCCAGCAGCCAAAACAGGGGGAGCTCCTACAATGAGCAGTTCTTC. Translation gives CASSQNRGSSYNEQFF.

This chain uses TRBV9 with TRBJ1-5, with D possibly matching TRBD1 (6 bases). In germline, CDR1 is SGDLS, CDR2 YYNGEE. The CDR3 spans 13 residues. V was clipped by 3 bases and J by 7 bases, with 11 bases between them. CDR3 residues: CASSASDRQPQHF. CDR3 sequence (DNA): TGTGCCAGCAGCGCTTCCGACAGGCAGCCCCAGCATTTT.

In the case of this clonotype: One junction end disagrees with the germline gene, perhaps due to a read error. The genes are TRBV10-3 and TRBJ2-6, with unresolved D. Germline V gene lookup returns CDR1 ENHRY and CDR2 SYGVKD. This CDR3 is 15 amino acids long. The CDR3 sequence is CAIRELGTGANVLTF. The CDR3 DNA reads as TGTGCCATCAGGGAGTTAGGAACTGGGGCCAACGTCCTGACTTTC.

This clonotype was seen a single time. This CDR3 is CSVEVNQETQYF. The CDR3 DNA reads TGCAGCGTTGAGGTGAACCAAGAGACCCAGTACTTC. This chain joins TRBV29-1 and TRBJ2-5; D uncertain. The V gene lost 3 bases and the J gene lost 0 bases, with 5 bases spanning the gap. The germline V gene encodes CDR1 SQVTM and CDR2 ANQGSEA. This CDR3 has 12 residues.

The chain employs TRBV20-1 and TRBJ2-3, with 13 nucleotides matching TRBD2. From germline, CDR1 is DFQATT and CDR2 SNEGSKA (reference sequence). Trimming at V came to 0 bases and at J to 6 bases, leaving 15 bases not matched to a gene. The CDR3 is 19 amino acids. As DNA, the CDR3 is TGCAGTGCTAGAGATTTACTCAGGACGGGACTAGCGGGGTCCGATACGCAGTATTTT. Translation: CSARDLLRTGLAGSDTQYF.

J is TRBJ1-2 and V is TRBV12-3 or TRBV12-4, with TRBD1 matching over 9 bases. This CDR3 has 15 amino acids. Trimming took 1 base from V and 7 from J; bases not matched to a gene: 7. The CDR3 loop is CASSLETGGVAGYTF. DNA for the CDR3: TGTGCCAGCAGTTTAGAGACAGGGGGAGTCGCTGGCTACACCTTC.